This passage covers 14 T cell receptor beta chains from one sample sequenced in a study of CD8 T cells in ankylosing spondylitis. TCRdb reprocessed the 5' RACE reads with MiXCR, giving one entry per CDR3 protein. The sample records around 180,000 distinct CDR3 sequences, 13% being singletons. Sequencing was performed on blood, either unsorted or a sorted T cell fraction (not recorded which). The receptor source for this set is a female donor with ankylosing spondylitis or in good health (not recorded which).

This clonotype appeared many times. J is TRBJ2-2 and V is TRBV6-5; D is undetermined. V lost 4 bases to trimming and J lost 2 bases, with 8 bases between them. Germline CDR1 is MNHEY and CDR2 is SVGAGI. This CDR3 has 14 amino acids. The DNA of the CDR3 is TGTGCCAGCAGTTGGCCCAGCAACACCGGGGAGCTGTTTTTT. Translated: CASSWPSNTGELFF.

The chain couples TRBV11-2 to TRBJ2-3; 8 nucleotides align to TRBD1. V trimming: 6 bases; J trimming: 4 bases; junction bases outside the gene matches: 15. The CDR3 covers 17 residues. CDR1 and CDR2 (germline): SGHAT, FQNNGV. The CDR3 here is CASRAGTGREVSDTQYF. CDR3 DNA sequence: TGTGCCAGCAGAGCCGGGACAGGTCGAGAGGTCTCAGATACGCAGTATTTT.

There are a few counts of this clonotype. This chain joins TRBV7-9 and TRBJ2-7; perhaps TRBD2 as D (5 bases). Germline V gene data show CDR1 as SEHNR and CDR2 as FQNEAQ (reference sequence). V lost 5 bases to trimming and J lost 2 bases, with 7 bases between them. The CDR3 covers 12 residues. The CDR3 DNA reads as TGTGCCAGCAGCCCGACTACCTACGAGCAGTACTTC. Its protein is CASSPTTYEQYF.

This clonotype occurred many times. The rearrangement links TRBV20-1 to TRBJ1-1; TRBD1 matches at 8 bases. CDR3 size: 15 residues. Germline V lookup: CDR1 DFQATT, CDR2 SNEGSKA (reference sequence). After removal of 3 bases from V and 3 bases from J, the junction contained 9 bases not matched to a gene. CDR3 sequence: CSARTGVRVYTEAFF. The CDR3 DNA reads TGCAGTGCTAGGACAGGGGTGAGGGTGTACACTGAAGCTTTCTTT.

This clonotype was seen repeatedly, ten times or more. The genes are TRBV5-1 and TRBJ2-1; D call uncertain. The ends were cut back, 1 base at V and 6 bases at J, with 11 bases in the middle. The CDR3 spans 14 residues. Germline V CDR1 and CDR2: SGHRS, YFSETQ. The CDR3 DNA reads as TGCGCCAGCAGCTTGTCGGATGGAGTCAATGAGCAGTTCTTC. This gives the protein CASSLSDGVNEQFF.

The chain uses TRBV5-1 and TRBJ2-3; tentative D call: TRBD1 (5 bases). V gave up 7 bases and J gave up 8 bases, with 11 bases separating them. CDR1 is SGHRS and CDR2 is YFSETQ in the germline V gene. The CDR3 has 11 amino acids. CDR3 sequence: CASLGEITQYF. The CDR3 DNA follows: TGCGCCAGCTTAGGGGAAATTACGCAGTATTTT. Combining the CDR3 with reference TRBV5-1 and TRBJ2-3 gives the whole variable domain KAGVTQTPRYLIKTRGQQVTLSCSPISGHRSVSWYQQTPGQGLQFLFEYFSETQRNKGNFPGRFSGRQFSNSRSEMNVSTLELGDSALYLCASLGEITQYFGPGTRLTVL.

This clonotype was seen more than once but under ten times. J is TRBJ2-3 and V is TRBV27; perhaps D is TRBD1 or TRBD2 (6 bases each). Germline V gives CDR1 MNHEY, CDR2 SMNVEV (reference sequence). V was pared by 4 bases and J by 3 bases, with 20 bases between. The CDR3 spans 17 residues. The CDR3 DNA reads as TGTGCCAGCAGTTCTTTCCCACGGGGGCCTGGGACAGATACGCAGTATTTT. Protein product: CASSSFPRGPGTDTQYF.

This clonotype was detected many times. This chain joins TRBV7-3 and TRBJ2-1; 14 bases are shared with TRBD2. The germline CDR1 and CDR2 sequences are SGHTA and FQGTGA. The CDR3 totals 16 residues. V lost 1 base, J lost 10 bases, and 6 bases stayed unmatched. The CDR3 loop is CASSLMGLAGVGEQFF. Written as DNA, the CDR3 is TGTGCCAGCAGCTTAATGGGACTAGCGGGAGTGGGAGAGCAGTTCTTC.

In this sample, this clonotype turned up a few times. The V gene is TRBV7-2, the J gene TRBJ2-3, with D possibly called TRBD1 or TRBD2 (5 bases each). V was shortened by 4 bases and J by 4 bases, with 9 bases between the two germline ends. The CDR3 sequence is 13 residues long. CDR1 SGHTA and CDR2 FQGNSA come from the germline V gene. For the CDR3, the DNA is TGTGCCAGCAGCTGGGGGTGGTCAGATACGCAGTATTTT. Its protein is CASSWGWSDTQYF.

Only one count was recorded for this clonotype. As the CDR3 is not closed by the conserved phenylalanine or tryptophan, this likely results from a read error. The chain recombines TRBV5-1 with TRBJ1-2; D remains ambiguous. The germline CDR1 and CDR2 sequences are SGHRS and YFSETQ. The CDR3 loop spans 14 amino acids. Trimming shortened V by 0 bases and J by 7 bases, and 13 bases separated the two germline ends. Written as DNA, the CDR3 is TGCGCCAGCAGCTTGGCGCCCTACGGGCTTGGCTACACCTCC. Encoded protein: CASSLAPYGLGYTS.

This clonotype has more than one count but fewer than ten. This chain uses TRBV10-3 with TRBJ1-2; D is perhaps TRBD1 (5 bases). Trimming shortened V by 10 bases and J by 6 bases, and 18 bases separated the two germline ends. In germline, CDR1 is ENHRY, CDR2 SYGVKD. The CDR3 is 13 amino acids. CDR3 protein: CATLGGSGNGYTF. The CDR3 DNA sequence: TGTGCCACCTTGGGGGGTTCAGGGAATGGCTACACCTTC.

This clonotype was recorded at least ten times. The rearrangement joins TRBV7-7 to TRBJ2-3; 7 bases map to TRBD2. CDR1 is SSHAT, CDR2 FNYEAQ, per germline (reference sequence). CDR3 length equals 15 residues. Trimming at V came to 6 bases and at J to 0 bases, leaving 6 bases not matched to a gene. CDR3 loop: CASSTGLGSTDTQYF. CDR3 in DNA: TGTGCCAGCAGTACCGGACTAGGGAGCACAGATACGCAGTATTTT.

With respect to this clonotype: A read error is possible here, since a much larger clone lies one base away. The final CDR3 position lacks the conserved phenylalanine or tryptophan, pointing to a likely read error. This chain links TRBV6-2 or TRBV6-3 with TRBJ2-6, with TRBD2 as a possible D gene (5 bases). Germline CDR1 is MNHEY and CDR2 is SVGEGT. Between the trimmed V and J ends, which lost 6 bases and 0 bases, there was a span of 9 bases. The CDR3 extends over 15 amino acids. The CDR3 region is CASSQRDSGANVLTY. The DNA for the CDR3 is TGTGCCAGCAGCCAACGGGACTCTGGGGCCAACGTCCTGACTTAC.

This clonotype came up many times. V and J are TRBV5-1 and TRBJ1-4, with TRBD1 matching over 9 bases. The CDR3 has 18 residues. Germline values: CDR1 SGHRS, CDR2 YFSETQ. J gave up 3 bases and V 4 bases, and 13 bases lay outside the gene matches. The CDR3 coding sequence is TGCGCCAGCAGCCGCGGGACAGGGCGCTCTTTGGCTAATGAAAAACTGTTTTTT. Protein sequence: CASSRGTGRSLANEKLFF.